This T cell receptor (beta chain) was sequenced in a study of T cell responses to AZD1222 COVID-19 vaccine. In the study overall: Second-dose intervals near 4 or 12 weeks were combined.

TCRdb's table, derived via immunoSEQ multiplex PCR, lists solely in-frame clones and lacks some. This table has about 160,000 clones, 90% to 95% appearing once. This clone was observed a handful of times. This same CDR3 is encoded by further DNA sequences in the sample. CDR3 size: 13 residues. CDR1 and CDR2 from the germline V gene are SGHAT and FQNNGV. The V gene end was trimmed by 5 bases and the J gene end by 1 base; junction bases not matched to a gene: 1. The chain uses TRBV11-2 and TRBJ1-1; 7 positions match TRBD1. The sequenced sample was peripheral blood, obtained on day 0 of AZD1222 vaccination. The clonotype originates from an adult in good health. The chain's CDR3 is CASSGDRNTEAFF. The CDR3 DNA sequence: TGTGCCAGCAGCGGGGACAGGAACACTGAAGCTTTCTTT.